The rows below give T cell receptor beta chains drawn from one sample of a study of blood T cell repertoires in COVID-19. Assay used: immunoSEQ multiplex PCR; TCRdb lists only in-frame clones, some missing. In the table there are approximately 380,000 clones, approximately 90% of which are singletons. The sequenced material came from PBMCs or T cells enriched from blood (not recorded which). All receptors derive from a woman aged 18-29 years who had recovered from COVID-19. Each CDR3 is given without its conserved first and last residue.

>TRBV7-2
ASSSRTASSGNTIY
>TRBV5-1
ASRGGLAGASSTDTQY
>TRBV11-2
ASKGLAGGPGTQY
>TRBV5-1
ASSLAASGPWGEPKETQY
>TRBV7-2
ASSLVFQRGFQETQY
>TRBV24-1
ATSNSGRGPAEAF
>TRBV6-5
ASRGDRGSGYT
>TRBV6-4
ASSGGDTGELF
>TRBV19
ASSEDSPNEKLF
>TRBV11-3
ASSGGQGGDTEAF
>TRBV11-2
ASSLGGDGNEQF
>TRBV3-1/TRBV3-2
ASSPLGRGYT
>TRBV25-1
ATQEGVNEQF
>TRBV6-5
ASSYRRTADEAF
>TRBV11-3
ASSGRTGPETQY
>TRBV6-5
ASTNRGTTEAF
>TRBV19
ASSIGPGITYEQY
>TRBV6-5
ASIPGQGAEAF
>TRBV5-1
ASSFPGEDTQY
>TRBV28
ASTGVPQVEAF
>TRBV2
AFRGVNTEAF
>TRBV5-6
ASSLLTSYEQY
>TRBV7-9
ASSLDAGSEQF
>TRBV29-1
SVRDTGLAILPQY
>TRBV5-1
ASSSGQGAETQY
>TRBV6-2/TRBV6-3
ASSYPRDTHSNQPQH
>TRBV3-1/TRBV3-2
ASSQGSVKQPQH
>TRBV19
ASSIAAGQETQY
>TRBV25-1
ASKRGNEKLF
>TRBV9
ASSVGRAETQY
>TRBV10-3
AISTGERTNEKLF
>TRBV19
ACRRQGNEKLF
>TRBV7-9
ASSFPGQLSYEQY
>TRBV5-6
ASSLPGDSPLH
>TRBV14
ASSLTGQVYEQY
>TRBV7-8
ASSLGGRQHSYEQY
>TRBV2
ASSDPISDSALH
>TRBV4-1
ASSDDSTNEKLF
>TRBV9
ASSGEVAGGNEQF
>TRBV4-1
ASSQVGGPGEQY
>TRBV6-8
AGTGTNLQETQY
>TRBV4-1
ASSHLDSEKLF
>TRBV7-7
ASSLIGGNTGELF
>TRBV21-1
ASSKVQGRPNYGYT
>TRBV6-2/TRBV6-3
ASSRNQLTSGGRYNEQF
>TRBV6-5
ASSNRDTEAF
>TRBV7-8
ASVRNRQETQY
>TRBV7-2
ASRLSDTQY
>TRBV29-1
SVVGGALVGTEAF
>TRBV7-9
ASSHGRSGGEAF
>TRBV19
ASNRQPGGEQY
>TRBV5-1
ASSLAGLGGEQF
>TRBV28
ASSSPGRDYGYT
>TRBV2
ASSVEAGGPIVYGYT
>TRBV15
ATSSWGVEGQGSTIY
>TRBV28
ASGYRQFNYGYT
>TRBV5-1
ASSLGQGGSYNSPLH
>TRBV4-3
ASSQDLGTSRHTQY
>TRBV15
ATSAPGYEQY
>TRBV28
ASSLRQWRRPYEQY